Listed below are T cell receptor beta chains from one sample, sequenced in a study of blood T cells in healthy people across ages. Each CDR3 protein is one row after TCRdb ran MiXCR on the 5' RACE reads. The repertoire includes approximately 1.5 million distinct CDR3 sequences, roughly 30% of them detected once, and 11% sits in the top ten. Sequenced input: blood. Every receptor here comes from a woman aged 25-40 years in good health. CDR3s include the opening cysteine and the closing phenylalanine or tryptophan. D genes are given only for firm matches. Rows give clone size only sometimes, using once, few, many, or a class for an expanded clone.

v_call,d_call,j_call,clone_size,cdr3_nt,cdr3_aa
TRBV7-7,-,TRBJ2-7,-,TGTGCCAGCAGCCTATCACTAGCTAACGAGCAGTACTTC,CASSLSLANEQYF
TRBV27,TRBD1,TRBJ2-3,few,TGTGCCAGCAGTACCCGTTGGGACAGAATAGATACGCAGTATTTT,CASSTRWDRIDTQYF
TRBV7-3,-,TRBJ2-1,few,TGTGCCAGCAGCTTAAGAGGGGGGGGCTCCTACAATGAGCAGTTCTTC,CASSLRGGGSYNEQFF
TRBV6-1,TRBD2,TRBJ2-3,-,TGTGCCAGCAGCGTCGGGACTAGCGGGAGACAAGATACGCAGTATTTT,CASSVGTSGRQDTQYF
TRBV6-5,TRBD1,TRBJ2-1,-,TGTGCCAGCAGTTACACGGACAGGGGTCCGAAATCCTACAATGAGCAGTTCTTC,CASSYTDRGPKSYNEQFF
TRBV28,TRBD1,TRBJ2-7,-,TGTGCCAGCGGCACTCCGGGACAGGGGGCCAACGAGCAGTACTTC,CASGTPGQGANEQYF
TRBV6-2/TRBV6-3,TRBD2,TRBJ2-3,-,TGTGCCAGCAGTTACTCGATGCGGGGGGGTAGCACAGATACGCAGTATTTT,CASSYSMRGGSTDTQYF
TRBV5-1,-,TRBJ1-1,few,TGCGCCAGCAGCACAGGCACGGGAGGGGAACCTGAAGCTTTCTTT,CASSTGTGGEPEAFF
TRBV5-6,-,TRBJ1-1,-,TGTGCCAGCAGCTTGAATCTGGGGGACACTGAAGCTTTCTTT,CASSLNLGDTEAFF
TRBV4-2,-,TRBJ1-1,-,TGTGCCAGCAGCCAAGAAGGGACTGAAGTTTTCTTT,CASSQEGTEVFF
TRBV4-1,TRBD1,TRBJ2-7,-,TGCGCCAGCAGCGCCCGGACAGGGGGCGCCTCCTACGAGCAGGACTTC,CASSARTGGASYEQDF
TRBV9,-,TRBJ1-2,-,TGTGCCAGCAGCGCCACGCACGGGGTCCCCAACTATGGCTACACCTTC,CASSATHGVPNYGYTF
TRBV3-1,-,TRBJ2-1,-,TGTGCCAGCAGCCAAGATCCGCCTCAGGAGCAGTTCTTC,CASSQDPPQEQFF
TRBV27,-,TRBJ2-1,few,TGTGCCAGCAGTTTATCATCGGGAGACTTTCACAATGAGCAGTTCTTC,CASSLSSGDFHNEQFF
TRBV5-1,-,TRBJ2-5,few,TGCGCCAGCAGCGTACAAGTGGGCGGAGAGACCCAGTACTTC,CASSVQVGGETQYF
TRBV4-1,-,TRBJ1-6,-,TGCGCCAGCGAGGGGGGGTCTTATTCACCCCTCCACTTT,CASEGGSYSPLHF